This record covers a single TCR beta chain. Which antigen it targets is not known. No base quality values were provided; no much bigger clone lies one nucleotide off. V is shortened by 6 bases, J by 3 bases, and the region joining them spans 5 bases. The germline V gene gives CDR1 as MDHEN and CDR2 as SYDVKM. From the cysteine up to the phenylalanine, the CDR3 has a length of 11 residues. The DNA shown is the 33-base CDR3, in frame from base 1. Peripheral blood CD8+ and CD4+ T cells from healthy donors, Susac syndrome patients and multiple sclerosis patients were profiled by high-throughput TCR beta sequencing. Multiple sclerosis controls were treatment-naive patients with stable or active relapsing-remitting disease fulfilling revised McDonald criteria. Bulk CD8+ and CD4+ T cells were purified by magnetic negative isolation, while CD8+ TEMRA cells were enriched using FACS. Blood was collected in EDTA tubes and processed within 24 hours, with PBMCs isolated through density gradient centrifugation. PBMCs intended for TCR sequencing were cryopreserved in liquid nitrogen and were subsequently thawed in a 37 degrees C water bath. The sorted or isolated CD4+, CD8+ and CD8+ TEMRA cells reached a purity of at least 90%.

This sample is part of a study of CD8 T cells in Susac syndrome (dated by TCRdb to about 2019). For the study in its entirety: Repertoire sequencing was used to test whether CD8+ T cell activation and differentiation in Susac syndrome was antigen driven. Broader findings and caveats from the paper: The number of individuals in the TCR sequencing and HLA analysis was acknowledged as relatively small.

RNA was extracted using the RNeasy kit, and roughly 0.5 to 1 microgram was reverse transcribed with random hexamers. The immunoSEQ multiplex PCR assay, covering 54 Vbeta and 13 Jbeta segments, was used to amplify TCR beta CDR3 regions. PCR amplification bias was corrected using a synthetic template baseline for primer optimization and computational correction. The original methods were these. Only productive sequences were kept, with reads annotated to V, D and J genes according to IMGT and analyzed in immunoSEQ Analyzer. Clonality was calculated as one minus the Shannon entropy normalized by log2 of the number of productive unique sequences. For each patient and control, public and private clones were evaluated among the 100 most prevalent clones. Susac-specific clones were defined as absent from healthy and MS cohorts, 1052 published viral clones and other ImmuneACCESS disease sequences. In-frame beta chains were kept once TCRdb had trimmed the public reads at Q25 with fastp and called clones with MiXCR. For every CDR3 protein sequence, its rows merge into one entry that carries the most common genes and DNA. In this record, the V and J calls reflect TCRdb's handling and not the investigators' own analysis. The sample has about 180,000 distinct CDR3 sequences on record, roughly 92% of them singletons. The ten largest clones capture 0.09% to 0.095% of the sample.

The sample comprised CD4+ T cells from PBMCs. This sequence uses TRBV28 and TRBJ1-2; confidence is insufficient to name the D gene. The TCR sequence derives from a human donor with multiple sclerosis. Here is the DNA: TGTGCCAGCAGCAGTTACTATGGCTACACCTTC. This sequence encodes CASSSYYGYTF.